This passage covers 14 T cell receptor beta chains from one sample sequenced in a study of CD8+ T cells in alopecia areata. Reverse transcription of extracted RNA yielded cDNA, which provided the sequencing template. Measured with immunoSEQ multiplex PCR; TCRdb has only the in-frame clones, and not every one. The repertoire holds 180,000 or so clones, with 51% as singletons. Sample treatment: oral pan-JAK inhibitor, 5-10 mg twice daily. The sequenced sample was CD8+ T cells sorted from blood, obtained around week 54, from a patient treated with tofacitinib. The source is a human donor with alopecia areata.

In this sample, this clone turned up once. This sequence joins TRBV25-1 and TRBJ2-3; 10 positions match TRBD1. This CDR3 spans 17 amino acids. Germline CDR1 reads MGHDK; CDR2 reads SYGVNS. V shed 3 bases and J 2 bases; nucleotides not matched to a gene: 8. The CDR3 sequence: CASSEATTGGITDTQYF. Here the CDR3 DNA reads TGTGCCAGCAGTGAGGCAACGACAGGGGGCATCACAGATACGCAGTATTTT.

The V and J genes are TRBV13 and TRBJ2-7; TRBD2 agrees at 10 bases. Germline assignment: CDR1 PRHDT and CDR2 FYEKMQ (reference sequence). With 8 bases clipped from V and 5 bases from J, the junction kept 9 bases outside the gene matches. The CDR3 spans 14 residues. DNA of the CDR3: TGTGCCAGCTGCCAACTAGCGGGGTGCGACGAGCAGTACTTC. This sequence encodes CASCQLAGCDEQYF.

The V gene is TRBV7-8, the J gene TRBJ2-7, with TRBD1 identical over 7 bases. Germline loops: CDR1 SGHVS, CDR2 FQNEAQ. The V segment lost 5 bases and the J segment 5 bases; nucleotides outside the gene matches: 12. This CDR3 has 15 amino acids. In DNA form, the CDR3 reads TGTGCCAGCAGCCAGGTAGGGACAGCCCTTGACGAGCAGTACTTC. Its translation: CASSQVGTALDEQYF.

The V gene is TRBV5-4, the J gene TRBJ1-1; unclear D gene. This CDR3 region has 12 residues. Trimming left V 1 base short and J 3 bases short, with 4 bases between. In germline, CDR1 is SGHNT, CDR2 YYREEE (reference sequence). The DNA of the CDR3 is TGTGCCAGCAGCTTGATAGACACTGAAGCTTTCTTT. Amino acid sequence: CASSLIDTEAFF.

In its sample, this clone was seen once. The V and J genes are TRBV4-3 and TRBJ2-7; D possibly matches TRBD1 or TRBD2 (5 bases each). This CDR3 is 16 amino acids long. Germline values: CDR1 LGHNA, CDR2 YSLEER. Trimming cost V 4 bases and J 2 bases, with 18 bases left between them. CDR3 DNA: TGCGCCAGCAGCCCCGACGGGACCGCGACTACCTACGAGCAGTACTTC. Translating it yields CASSPDGTATTYEQYF.

The gene calls are TRBV5-6 and TRBJ1-5; TRBD1 is a possible D gene (5 bases). This CDR3 has 14 amino acids. Germline loops: CDR1 SGHDT, CDR2 YYEEEE. The V gene lost 3 bases and the J gene lost 8 bases, with 15 bases spanning the gap. As DNA, the CDR3 is TGTGCCAGCAGCTCGGGACCCAGCAGGGAGCCCCAGCATTTT. Its translation is CASSSGPSREPQHF.

The rearrangement uses TRBV7-9 and TRBJ2-1; the D gene could be TRBD1 or TRBD2 (5 bases each). Trimming pared 3 bases from V and 10 bases from J, leaving 16 bases between. CDR1 is SEHNR, CDR2 FQNEAQ, per germline (reference sequence). There are 14 residues in the CDR3. The CDR3 nucleotides are TGTGCCAGCAGCTTTTCCTTGGGGACGGAAGAGCAGTTCTTC. It is translated as CASSFSLGTEEQFF. The full variable domain, in which reference TRBV7-9 and TRBJ2-1 provide the parts outside the CDR3, is DTGVSQNPRHKITKRGQNVTFRCDPISEHNRLYWYRQTLGQGPEFLTYFQNEAQLEKSRLLSDRFSAERPKGSFSTLEIQRTEQGDSAMYLCASSFSLGTEEQFFGPGTRLTVL.

This clone was counted between two and nine times. The rearrangement uses TRBV7-2 and TRBJ1-4, with TRBD1 matching over 8 bases. This CDR3 is 14 amino acids long. Unmatched junction bases numbered 7, after V lost 5 bases and J lost 8 bases. CDR1 and CDR2 (germline): SGHTA, FQGNSA. The CDR3 spells CASSLGQGNEKLFF. The CDR3 region has the DNA TGTGCCAGCAGCCTTGGACAGGGAAACGAAAAACTGTTTTTT.

This clone was picked up one time. This sequence joins TRBV13 and TRBJ2-6; D gene unclear. V lost 2 bases, J lost 5 bases, and 19 bases lay in between. Germline V gene data show CDR1 as PRHDT and CDR2 as FYEKMQ (reference sequence). CDR3 length: 18 residues. The CDR3 protein is CASSLSPMTRARANVLTF. Written as DNA, the CDR3 is TGTGCCAGCAGCTTATCACCAATGACCCGCGCGAGGGCCAACGTCCTGACTTTC.

This clone was observed once. The J gene is TRBJ1-1, the V gene TRBV25-1; TRBD1 matches at 7 bases. Germline values: CDR1 MGHDK, CDR2 SYGVNS. The CDR3 is made up of 13 amino acids. Germline trimming cut 7 bases from V and 8 bases from J; bases unmatched to any gene: 10. CDR3 sequence (DNA): TGTGCCAGCAAGGGGGCGGGGGCCGGGGAAGCTTTCTTT. Its protein product is CASKGAGAGEAFF.

This CDR3 reads CASSLVGQVKNTEAFF. For the CDR3, the DNA is TGTGCCAGCAGCTTAGTCGGACAGGTCAAGAACACTGAAGCTTTCTTT. The V call is TRBV11-2, the J call TRBJ1-1, with TRBD1 identical over 7 bases. CDR1 and CDR2 (germline): SGHAT, FQNNGV. This CDR3 region has 16 residues. J gave up 1 base and V 1 base, and 6 bases lay outside the gene matches.

This sequence joins TRBV13 and TRBJ1-1, with TRBD1 identical over 7 bases. CDR3 length: 16 amino acids. The J segment lost 4 bases and the V segment lost 1 base, leaving 9 bases of the junction unmatched. Germline CDR1 and CDR2: PRHDT and FYEKMQ (reference sequence). The CDR3 loop reads CASSLAEGGGGTEAFF. The CDR3 DNA reads as TGTGCCAGCAGCTTAGCAGAAGGGGGCGGGGGCACTGAAGCTTTCTTT.

The chain is built from TRBV7-9 and TRBJ1-6; D gene ambiguous. The germline gives CDR1 SEHNR, CDR2 FQNEAQ (reference sequence). The CDR3 contains 14 residues. Trimming left V 1 base short and J 8 bases short, with 9 bases between. The CDR3 nucleotides are TGTGCCAGCAGCTTAGTGGCAGGCCATTCACCCCTCCACTTT. This gives the protein CASSLVAGHSPLHF.

The chain's CDR3 is CASSQDLGDEQFF. The DNA of the CDR3 is TGCGCCAGCAGCCAAGATCTGGGGGATGAGCAGTTCTTC. The chain couples TRBV4-1 to TRBJ2-1; D tentatively reads TRBD1 or TRBD2 (5 bases each). Trimming cost V 0 bases and J 8 bases, with 8 bases left between them. From germline, CDR1 is MGHRA and CDR2 YSYEKL. The CDR3 consists of 13 residues.